This T cell receptor (beta chain) was obtained from a study of cytomegalovirus exposure and HLA in healthy donors. The study's findings and limits: Accurate HLA-A and HLA-B prediction from TCR beta sequences was reported for most subjects.

Of note for this clone: Its matching antigen is unknown.

The PCR ran on 60 Vbeta and 13 Jbeta primers. In the original analysis: Some 80 million unique TCR beta chains, roughly 10 million shared, were counted in a later analysis. Produced via immunoSEQ multiplex PCR; TCRdb's table is partial and in-frame only. V, J and clone size derive from that table, while D and trimming were established from the DNA sequence. The sample table includes 200,000 or so clones. Donors sampled were nominally healthy, though unrecorded immune exposures were likely. V lost 5 bases and J lost 4, with 17 bases in between. The CDR3 runs to 15 residues. CDR1 MNHEY and CDR2 SVGAGI come from the germline V gene.

The chain combines TRBV6-5 with TRBJ1-2, with D uncertain. The sequenced sample consisted of PBMCs. The sequence derives from a boy younger than 18 in good health and CMV-seronegative. The CDR3 DNA sequence: TGTGCCAGCAGTCCCACCGTCGGAAGGAGCTATGGCTACACCTTC. Its translation is CASSPTVGRSYGYTF.